This TCR beta chain comes out of a study of patients and donors after allogeneic stem cell transplantation. TCRdb recomputed calls from the RT-PCR reads with MiXCR, one row per CDR3 protein. Seen here are roughly 940,000 distinct CDR3 sequences, approximately 18% observed once, and the top ten hold around 5.5%. In its sample, this clonotype was seen a few times. CDR3 length equals 15 residues. The V and J ends lost 5 bases and 4 bases, in that order; junction bases with no gene match: 11. Germline loops: CDR1 DFQATT, CDR2 SNEGSKA (reference sequence). Sequencing was carried out using blood, either unsorted or a sorted T cell fraction (not recorded which). The receptor was isolated from a human donor who was either an allogeneic HSCT recipient or a stem cell or donor lymphocyte infusion donor (not recorded which). It is not recorded whose cells these are; they may come from a transplant donor. V gene TRBV20-1 combines with J gene TRBJ2-1, with 7 bases lining up with TRBD2. The CDR3 nucleotides read TGCAGTGCTGTCGTAAGCGGGATTGGGTACAATGAGCAGTTCTTC. It is translated as CSAVVSGIGYNEQFF.